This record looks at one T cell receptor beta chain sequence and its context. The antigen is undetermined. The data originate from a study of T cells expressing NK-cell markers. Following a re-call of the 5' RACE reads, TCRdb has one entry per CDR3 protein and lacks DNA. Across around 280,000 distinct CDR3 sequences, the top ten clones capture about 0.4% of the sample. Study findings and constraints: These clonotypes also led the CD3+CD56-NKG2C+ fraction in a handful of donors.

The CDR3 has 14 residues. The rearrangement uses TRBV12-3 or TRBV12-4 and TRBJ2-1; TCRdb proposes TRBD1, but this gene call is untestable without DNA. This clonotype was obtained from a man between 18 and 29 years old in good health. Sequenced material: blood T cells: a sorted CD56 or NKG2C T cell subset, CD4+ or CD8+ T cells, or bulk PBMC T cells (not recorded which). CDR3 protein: CASSPDPGYNEQFF.